What follows describes a single T cell receptor beta chain. Its cognate antigen is unknown. V was shortened by 2 bases and J by 1 base, with 13 bases between the two germline ends. This CDR3 contains 15 residues. The germline V gene encodes CDR1 DFQATT and CDR2 SNEGSKA (reference sequence). Using RNA transcripts, the TCR beta CDR3 regions were amplified. HTBI primers were used in a first-round RT-PCR, which preceded a second-round multiplex PCR. Each CDR3 protein gets one entry after TCRdb re-called the multiplex PCR reads with MiXCR. Here the sample spans over a million distinct CDR3 sequences, 35% to 45% being singletons. This record belongs to a study of Graves' ophthalmopathy and Graves' hyperthyroidism. Findings and limits, study-wide: Using a 13-signature model, the authors split ophthalmopathy from stable hyperthyroidism, with 85% to 90% sensitivity and approximately 81% specificity.

This sequence was found in an adult man with Graves' hyperthyroidism. The sample taken for sequencing was peripheral blood or thyroid tissue (not recorded which). The chain carries TRBV20-1 and TRBJ2-3, with TRBD2 as a possible D gene (6 bases). CDR3 protein: CSARSSGGGTDTQYF. In DNA form, the CDR3 reads TGCAGTGCTAGAAGTTCTGGAGGGGGCACAGATACGCAGTATTTT.